The 9 T cell receptor beta chains below were found in one sample sequenced in a study of early T cells in non-severe SARS-CoV-2 infection. TCRdb re-analysed the 5' RACE reads in MiXCR, keeping a single row per CDR3 protein. This table has some 45,000 distinct CDR3 sequences, about 6% appearing once. This specimen consisted of whole blood, obtained at baseline. These receptors were taken from an adult who was a healthcare worker with PCR-confirmed SARS-CoV-2 infection or an uninfected control (not recorded which).

This clonotype was found once. The chain combines TRBV11-2 with TRBJ1-2; TRBD1 aligns across 7 bases. J gave up 5 bases and V 7 bases, and 7 bases lay outside the gene matches. Germline V gives CDR1 SGHAT, CDR2 FQNNGV. The CDR3 covers 13 residues. CDR3: CASKHGTEYGYTF. The CDR3 DNA reads as TGTGCCAGCAAACACGGGACAGAGTATGGCTACACCTTC.

The CDR3 sequence: CSAMRTSGGRPDTQYF. In nucleotides, the CDR3 is TGCAGTGCTATGAGGACTAGCGGGGGGAGGCCAGATACGCAGTATTTT. This chain uses TRBV20-1 with TRBJ2-3; TRBD2 matches at 14 bases. The CDR3 spans 16 residues. CDR1 DFQATT and CDR2 SNEGSKA come from the germline V gene (reference sequence). V was pared by 4 bases and J by 4 bases, with 7 bases of the junction left unmatched.

This chain links TRBV19 with TRBJ1-5; 8 bases line up with TRBD1. V shed 6 bases, J shed 1 base, and the junction held 8 bases outside the gene matches. The CDR3 runs 16 residues. Germline loops: CDR1 LNHDA, CDR2 SQIVND (reference sequence). Here the CDR3 DNA reads TGTGCCAGTAGCCTCGACAGGGGCCTAAGCAATCAGCCCCAGCATTTT. The encoded protein is CASSLDRGLSNQPQHF. Full variable domain (rest looked up from reference TRBV19 and TRBJ1-5): DGGITQSPKYLFRKEGQNVTLSCEQNLNHDAMYWYRQDPGQGLRLIYYSQIVNDFQKGDIAEGYSVSREKKESFPLTVTSAQKNPTAFYLCASSLDRGLSNQPQHFGDGTRLSIL.

J is TRBJ1-3 and V is TRBV28; D may be TRBD1 (5 bases). The germline CDR1 and CDR2 sequences are MDHEN and SYDVKM. Trimming took off 6 bases at V and 0 bases at J, with 15 bases between the two ends. The CDR3 is 16 amino acids. The CDR3 reads CASSPMGESSGNTIYF. For the CDR3, the DNA is TGTGCCAGCAGCCCCATGGGGGAGAGCTCTGGAAACACCATATATTTT.

This clonotype appeared many times. V and J are TRBV14 and TRBJ1-2, with D hard to call. V lost 1 base and J 5 bases, leaving 14 bases between the germline ends. Germline values: CDR1 SGHDN, CDR2 FVKESK. The CDR3 has 15 amino acids. The CDR3 bases are TGTGCCAGCAGCCAAGTGAACTCCGGATTATATGGCTACACCTTC. This sequence encodes CASSQVNSGLYGYTF. Variable domain in full (rest from reference TRBV14 and TRBJ1-2): EAGVTQFPSHSVIEKGQTVTLRCDPISGHDNLYWYRRVMGKEIKFLLHFVKESKQDESGMPNNRFLAERTGGTYSTLKVQPAELEDSGVYFCASSQVNSGLYGYTFGSGTRLTVV.

The sample holds a few counts of this clonotype. The chain carries TRBV20-1 and TRBJ2-5, with 7 bases matching TRBD1. CDR1 and CDR2 from the germline V gene are DFQATT and SNEGSKA (reference sequence). Trimming at V came to 2 bases and at J to 9 bases, leaving 12 bases not matched to a gene. This CDR3 comprises 14 residues. The CDR3 reads CSARHIRDSTAQYF. CDR3 coding DNA: TGCAGTGCTAGACACATCCGGGACAGCACAGCCCAGTACTTC.

CDR3 sequence: CATSRDGGAETQYF. Here the CDR3 DNA reads TGTGCCACCAGCAGAGACGGGGGCGCGGAGACCCAGTACTTC. The J gene is TRBJ2-5, the V gene TRBV15, with D possibly being TRBD1 or TRBD2 (6 bases each). This CDR3 is built from 14 residues. The V gene lost 0 bases and the J gene lost 5 bases, with 10 bases spanning the gap. CDR1 and CDR2 from the germline V gene are LNHNV and YYDKDF (reference sequence).

This clonotype was seen ten or more times. The chain couples TRBV24-1 to TRBJ2-3; D not certain. The CDR3 loop spans 13 amino acids. Germline V CDR1 and CDR2: KGHDR, SFDVKD. Trimming cost V 5 bases and J 3 bases, with 8 bases left between them. The CDR3 spells CATSGTSTDTQYF. The CDR3 region has the DNA TGTGCCACCAGTGGCACTTCTACAGATACGCAGTATTTT.

Points on this clonotype: A much larger clone is a single base away; this may be a read error. The rearrangement joins TRBV5-1 to TRBJ1-2; 7 nucleotides match TRBD1. The CDR3 loop spans 14 amino acids. J lost 4 bases, V lost 3 bases, and 6 bases had no gene match. Germline V gives CDR1 SGHRS, CDR2 YFSETQ. DNA for the CDR3: TGCGCCAGCAGCTCTACAGGGGACGGCTATGGCTACACCTTC. Amino acids: CASSSTGDGYGYTF.